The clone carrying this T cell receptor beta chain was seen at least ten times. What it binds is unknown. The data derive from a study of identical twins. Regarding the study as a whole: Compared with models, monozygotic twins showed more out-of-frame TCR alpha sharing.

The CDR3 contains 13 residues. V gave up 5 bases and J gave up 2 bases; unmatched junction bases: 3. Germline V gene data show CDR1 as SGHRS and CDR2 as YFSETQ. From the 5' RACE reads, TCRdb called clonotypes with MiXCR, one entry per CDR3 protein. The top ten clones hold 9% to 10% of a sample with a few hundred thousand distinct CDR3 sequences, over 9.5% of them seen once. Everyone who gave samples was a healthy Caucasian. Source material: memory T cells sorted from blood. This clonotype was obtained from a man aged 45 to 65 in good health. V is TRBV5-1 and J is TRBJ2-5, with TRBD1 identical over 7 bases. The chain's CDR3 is CASRTGFQETQYF. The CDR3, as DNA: TGCGCCAGCAGGACAGGGTTTCAAGAGACCCAGTACTTC.